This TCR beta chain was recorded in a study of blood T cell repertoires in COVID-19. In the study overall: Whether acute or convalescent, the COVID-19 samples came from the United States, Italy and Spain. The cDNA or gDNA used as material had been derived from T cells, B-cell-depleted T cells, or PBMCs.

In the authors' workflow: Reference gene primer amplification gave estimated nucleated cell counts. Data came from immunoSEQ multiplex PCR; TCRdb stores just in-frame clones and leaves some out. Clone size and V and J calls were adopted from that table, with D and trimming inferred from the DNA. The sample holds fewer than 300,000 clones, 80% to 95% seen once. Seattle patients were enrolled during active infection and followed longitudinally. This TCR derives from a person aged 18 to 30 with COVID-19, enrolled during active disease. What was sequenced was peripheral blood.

CDR3 region: CASSVGAGDYEQYF. DNA for the CDR3: TGTGCCAGCAGCGTAGGAGCGGGTGACTACGAGCAGTACTTC. The chain is built from TRBV9 and TRBJ2-7; weak D call: TRBD2 (6 bases). With 0 bases removed from V and 3 bases from J, the gap between germline ends came to 10 bases. The V gene's germline CDR1 is SGDLS and CDR2 YYNGEE. This CDR3 spans 14 amino acids. Using reference TRBV9 and TRBJ2-7 for the parts outside the CDR3, the full variable domain is DSGVTQTPKHLITATGQRVTLRCSPRSGDLSVYWYQQSLDQGLQFLIQYYNGEERAKGNILERFSAQQFPDLHSELNLSSLELGDSALYFCASSVGAGDYEQYFGPGTRLTVT.